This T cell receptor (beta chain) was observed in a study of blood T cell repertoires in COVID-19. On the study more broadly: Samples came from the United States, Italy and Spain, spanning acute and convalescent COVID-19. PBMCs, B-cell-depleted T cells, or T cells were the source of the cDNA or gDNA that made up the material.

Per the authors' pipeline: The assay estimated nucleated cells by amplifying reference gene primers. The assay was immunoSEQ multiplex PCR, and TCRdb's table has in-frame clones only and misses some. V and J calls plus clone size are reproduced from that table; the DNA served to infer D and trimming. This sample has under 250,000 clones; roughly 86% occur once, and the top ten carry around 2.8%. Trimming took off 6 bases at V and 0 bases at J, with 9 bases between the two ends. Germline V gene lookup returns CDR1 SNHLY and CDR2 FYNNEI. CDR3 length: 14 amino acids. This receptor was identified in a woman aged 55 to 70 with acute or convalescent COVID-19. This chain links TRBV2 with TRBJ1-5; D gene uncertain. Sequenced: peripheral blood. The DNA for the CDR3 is TGTGCCAGCAGCCCTGAGAATAGCAATCAGCCCCAGCATTTT. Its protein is CASSPENSNQPQHF.